The rows below give T cell receptor beta chains drawn from one sample of a study of blood T cell repertoires in COVID-19. The data were produced by immunoSEQ multiplex PCR, yet TCRdb's version contains in-frame clones alone and is incomplete. Among hundreds of thousands of clones listed, roughly nine tenths were seen once. The sample consisted of PBMCs or T cells enriched from blood (not recorded which). The receptors originated from a man aged 18 to 30 who had recovered from COVID-19. Both conserved end residues are part of each CDR3. A D gene is named only where the DNA matches it firmly. Size tells how often a clone was seen (once, few, many) or the class of an expanded clone, and some rows leave it out.

abundance	d_gene	v_gene	j_gene	CDR3nt	CDR3aa
NA	TRBD1	TRBV6-5	TRBJ2-4	TGTGCCAGCCTAGGGACAGGGGGGAACATTCAGTACTTC	CASLGTGGNIQYF
NA	TRBD2	TRBV30	TRBJ2-7	TGTGCCTGGAGTGGGGGGGGATCCCTCAGCAACGAGCAGTACTTC	CAWSGGGSLSNEQYF
once	NA	TRBV10-3	TRBJ1-1	TGTGCCATCAGCAGGTCAGACAGTAACACTGAAGCTTTCTTT	CAISRSDSNTEAFF
NA	NA	TRBV7-3	TRBJ2-1	TGTGCCAGCAGCCTGGGGCCAGACCACAATGAGCAGTTCTTC	CASSLGPDHNEQFF
NA	TRBD2	TRBV15	TRBJ2-7	TGTGCCACCAGCAAGGCCGGGACTAGCGCGTACGAGCAGTACTTC	CATSKAGTSAYEQYF
NA	TRBD2	TRBV5-6	TRBJ2-1	TGTGCCAGCAACCCTACACCGGGAGGACACTACAATGAGCAGTTCTTC	CASNPTPGGHYNEQFF
once	NA	TRBV9	TRBJ2-2	TGTGCCAGCAGCGTAGACGCGGGTATCACCGGGGAGCTGTTTTTT	CASSVDAGITGELFF
once	TRBD1	TRBV19	TRBJ1-1	TGTGCCAGTAGTATTCAGGGGGGGAACACTGAAGCTTTCTTT	CASSIQGGNTEAFF
NA	TRBD2	TRBV11-2	TRBJ2-1	TGTGCCAGCAGCTGGGCGGGAGGGCCCAATGAGCAGTTCTTC	CASSWAGGPNEQFF
NA	TRBD2	TRBV11-2	TRBJ2-1	TGTGCCAGCAGCTTACTAGCGGGAGGGACGGGTGAGCAGTTCTTC	CASSLLAGGTGEQFF
NA	NA	TRBV7-2	TRBJ2-7	TGTGCCAGCAGCGGAGGGCGTGCCTACGAGCAGTACTTC	CASSGGRAYEQYF
NA	TRBD1	TRBV5-8	TRBJ2-7	TGTGCCAGCAGCTCGGGACAGTTTAAGTACGAGCAGTACTTC	CASSSGQFKYEQYF
few	NA	TRBV19	TRBJ2-7	TGTGCCAGTAGTATTGTGGCAGGCCACGAGCAGTACTTC	CASSIVAGHEQYF
NA	TRBD1	TRBV3-1/TRBV3-2	TRBJ1-1	TGTGCCAGCAAGGTAGGGGGCGCACCGGCTTTCTTT	CASKVGGAPAFF
NA	TRBD1	TRBV28	TRBJ2-7	TGTGCCAGCAGTGTACAGGGGGGTCCTACCTACGAGCAGTACTTC	CASSVQGGPTYEQYF
NA	NA	TRBV15	TRBJ2-7	TGTGCCACCAGCACCCGAACAGGGGAGCAGTACTTC	CATSTRTGEQYF
NA	TRBD2	TRBV6-5	TRBJ2-7	TGTGCCAGCAGTCCTAGCGGGAGCTCCTACGAGCAGTACTTC	CASSPSGSSYEQYF